The 28 T cell receptor beta chains reported below all come from one sample, sequenced in a study of radiotherapy plus CTLA-4 blockade in lung cancer. Sequencing was performed with immunoSEQ multiplex PCR; in TCRdb, only in-frame clones are kept and a portion is missing. The table lists around 120,000 clones, roughly 80% of them singletons. This specimen was peripheral blood, taken from a patient treated with radiotherapy plus ipilimumab. The receptors were gathered from a human donor with non-small cell lung cancer who had a partial response to radiotherapy plus ipilimumab.

The genes are TRBV5-1 and TRBJ2-1; 8 bases agree with TRBD2. CDR1 and CDR2 (germline): SGHRS, YFSETQ. The junction had 7 bases not matched to a gene; V was cut back by 1 base and J by 10 bases. The CDR3 has 14 amino acids. The CDR3 is CASSLTIAGKEQFF. The CDR3 DNA reads TGCGCCAGCAGCTTGACGATAGCGGGAAAAGAGCAGTTCTTC.

The chain recombines TRBV11-2 with TRBJ1-6; 9 nucleotides line up with TRBD1. Losses at the gene ends were 5 bases for V and 10 bases for J; bases not matched to a gene: 9. This CDR3 is 15 amino acids long. Germline V CDR1 and CDR2: SGHAT, FQNNGV. CDR3 sequence (DNA): TGTGCCAGCAGCGCGACAGGGGGATCCGGGTCACCCCTCCACTTT. Translation: CASSATGGSGSPLHF.

V gene TRBV27 combines with J gene TRBJ2-2; 8 positions agree with TRBD1. The CDR3 sequence is 16 residues long. The V and J ends lost 5 bases and 5 bases, in that order; junction bases with no gene match: 10. In germline, CDR1 is MNHEY, CDR2 SMNVEV (reference sequence). The chain's CDR3 is CASSTLTGVGTGELFF. As DNA, the CDR3 is TGTGCCAGCAGTACCCTGACAGGGGTCGGAACCGGGGAGCTGTTTTTT.

The CDR3 DNA follows: TGTGCCAGCAGCCTGGAGGGGCCGGGGAGGGCAGATACGCAGTATTTT. As protein: CASSLEGPGRADTQYF. The V and J genes are TRBV9 and TRBJ2-3; 7 bases fit TRBD2. Germline CDR1 and CDR2: SGDLS and YYNGEE. Trimming cost V 4 bases and J 4 bases; bases outside gene matches: 12. CDR3 length: 16 amino acids.

The CDR3 coding sequence is TGTGCCAGCAGTTTTCGGGGGGAGGGTCGAGATACGCAGTATTTT. Protein sequence: CASSFRGEGRDTQYF. The V gene is TRBV6-5, the J gene TRBJ2-3; 7 bases fit TRBD2. Per germline, CDR1 MNHEY and CDR2 SVGAGI. Unmatched junction bases numbered 9, after V lost 4 bases and J lost 5 bases. There are 15 residues in the CDR3.

V is TRBV7-2 and J is TRBJ1-1; D unclear. The CDR3 runs 10 residues. The germline gives CDR1 SGHTA, CDR2 FQGNSA. V dropped 4 bases and J dropped 8 bases, with 5 bases sitting between them. Here the CDR3 reads CASSSVEAFF. DNA for the CDR3: TGTGCCAGCAGCTCTGTAGAAGCTTTCTTT. Combining the CDR3 with reference TRBV7-2 and TRBJ1-1 gives the whole variable domain GAGVSQSPSNKVTEKGKDVELRCDPISGHTALYWYRQSLGQGLEFLIYFQGNSAPDKSGLPSDRFSAERTGGSVSTLTIQRTQQEDSAVYLCASSSVEAFFGQGTRLTVV.

The chain uses TRBV21-1 and TRBJ2-1; the table's TRBD1 call for D was not verified on the DNA. TRBV21-1 is described as a pseudogene. The CDR3 extends over 16 amino acids. This CDR3 reads CASSGLGQRFYNEQFF. CDR3 DNA sequence: TGTGCCAGCAGCGGACTGGGACAGCGATTCTACAATGAGCAGTTCTTC.

This clone has just a few counts. The V and J genes are TRBV7-9 and TRBJ2-5; D may be TRBD1 (6 bases). V was clipped by 5 bases and J by 1 base, with 14 bases between them. This CDR3 contains 15 residues. Germline loops: CDR1 SEHNR, CDR2 FQNEAQ (reference sequence). This CDR3 reads CASSRSGASQETQYF. The CDR3 nucleotides read TGTGCCAGCAGCCGATCAGGGGCCTCCCAAGAGACCCAGTACTTC.

This chain uses TRBV7-2 with TRBJ2-7, with 9 bases lining up with TRBD1. CDR1 and CDR2 (germline): SGHTA, FQGNSA. V gave up 3 bases and J gave up 7 bases; unmatched junction bases: 7. CDR3 length: 14 residues. The CDR3 spells CASSLTGTGREQYV. The CDR3 nucleotides are TGTGCCAGCAGCTTGACCGGGACAGGGAGGGAGCAGTACGTC.

This clone was counted a few times. V usage is TRBV28 and J usage is TRBJ1-3; D not resolved. V was pared by 3 bases and J by 3 bases, with 6 bases between. The germline gives CDR1 MDHEN, CDR2 SYDVKM. The length of the CDR3 is 13 residues. CDR3 sequence: CASSFPNGNTIYF. The CDR3 DNA sequence: TGTGCCAGCAGTTTCCCTAATGGAAACACCATATATTTT.

The chain recombines TRBV4-2 with TRBJ1-2, with D possibly TRBD1 on 6 matching bases. The CDR3 extends over 15 amino acids. Trimming left V 0 bases short and J 1 base short, with 9 bases between. CDR1 is LGHNA and CDR2 is YNFKEQ in the germline V gene. DNA of the CDR3: TGTGCCAGCAGCCAAGACTCACAGGGTAACTATGGCTACACCTTC. As protein: CASSQDSQGNYGYTF.

As concerns this clone: The sample holds other DNA sequences that translate to the same CDR3. The V call is TRBV6-5, the J call TRBJ1-1; D may be TRBD1 (5 bases). The germline CDR1 and CDR2 sequences are MNHEY and SVGAGI. CDR3 length: 11 amino acids. V lost 6 bases, J lost 4 bases, and 6 bases lay in between. CDR3 loop: CASSQGTEAFF. The CDR3 DNA is TGTGCCAGCAGCCAGGGCACTGAAGCTTTCTTT.

The rearrangement links TRBV28 to TRBJ2-4, with TRBD2 identical over 10 bases. The CDR3 loop spans 16 amino acids. The J segment lost 5 bases and the V segment lost 4 bases, leaving 8 bases of the junction unmatched. Germline values: CDR1 MDHEN, CDR2 SYDVKM. In DNA form, the CDR3 reads TGTGCCAGCAGTTCTAGCGGGAGTTTCCTCCAAAACATTCAGTACTTC. This sequence encodes CASSSSGSFLQNIQYF.

This rearrangement joins TRBV9 to TRBJ1-2, with a weak D call TRBD1 (5 bases). Germline assignment: CDR1 SGDLS and CDR2 YYNGEE. This CDR3 contains 14 residues. The germline V and J ends were trimmed by 5 bases and 0 bases, with 11 bases remaining between them. CDR3 DNA sequence: TGTGCCAGCAGTCCGACGGGGGCTAACTATGGCTACACCTTC. As protein: CASSPTGANYGYTF.

The rearrangement links TRBV9 to TRBJ2-5; 9 positions match TRBD2. The V gene end was trimmed by 3 bases and the J gene end by 2 bases; junction bases not matched to a gene: 2. This CDR3 has 14 residues. CDR1 is SGDLS and CDR2 is YYNGEE in the germline V gene. CDR3 region: CASSGLAVQETQYF. Written as DNA, the CDR3 is TGTGCCAGCAGCGGACTAGCGGTACAAGAGACCCAGTACTTC.

V and J are TRBV2 and TRBJ2-5, with 10 bases identical to TRBD1. The ends lost 5 bases at V and 3 bases at J; junction bases unmatched: 6. CDR3 length: 15 residues. Germline V gene lookup returns CDR1 SNHLY and CDR2 FYNNEI. The CDR3 reads CASSWTGGREETQYF. The CDR3 DNA reads as TGTGCCAGCAGTTGGACAGGGGGTAGGGAAGAGACCCAGTACTTC.

The V and J genes are TRBV4-3 and TRBJ1-2; D gene uncertain. The CDR3 is 16 residues long. Germline CDR1 is LGHNA and CDR2 is YSLEER. V was cut by 1 base and J by 0 bases, with 12 bases left in between. CDR3 in amino acids: CASSQVGEGANYGYTF. CDR3 DNA sequence: TGCGCCAGCAGCCAAGTTGGCGAAGGAGCTAACTATGGCTACACCTTC.

This chain joins TRBV5-1 and TRBJ1-1; weak D call: TRBD1 (6 bases). This CDR3 contains 16 residues. Germline-derived CDR1 and CDR2 are SGHRS and YFSETQ. V was cut by 1 base and J by 1 base, with 14 bases left in between. The chain's CDR3 is CASSLTPTGANTEAFF. DNA of the CDR3: TGCGCCAGCAGCTTGACCCCGACAGGAGCGAACACTGAAGCTTTCTTT.

This clone was seen ten or more times. The J gene is TRBJ1-5, the V gene TRBV6-1; a possible D gene is TRBD1 (5 bases). The CDR3 spans 15 residues. The ends were cut back, 3 bases at V and 0 bases at J, with 9 bases in the middle. The germline CDR1 and CDR2 sequences are MNHNS and SASEGT. CDR3 amino acids: CASSDKGYSNQPQHF. CDR3 coding DNA: TGTGCCAGCAGTGATAAGGGGTATAGCAATCAGCCCCAGCATTTT.

This rearrangement joins TRBV6-1 to TRBJ1-4; the D gene is possibly TRBD1 (5 bases). V shed 2 bases and J shed 7 bases, with 11 bases lying between them. Germline lookup yields CDR1 MNHNS and CDR2 SASEGT. This CDR3 has 14 residues. The CDR3 DNA is TGTGCCAGCAGTGAAATCGGGAGGGGTGAAAAACTGTTTTTT. This codes for CASSEIGRGEKLFF.

CDR3 in amino acids: CASSIDLSYRNEQFF. The CDR3, as DNA: TGTGCCAGTAGTATAGATCTGTCCTATCGTAATGAGCAGTTCTTC. The genes are TRBV19 and TRBJ2-1; D unresolved. The CDR3 totals 15 residues. CDR1 and CDR2 (germline): LNHDA, SQIVND (reference sequence). V gave up 0 bases and J gave up 7 bases, with 13 bases separating them.

This chain joins TRBV6-1 and TRBJ1-1, with D unclear. Germline CDR1 MNHNS, CDR2 SASEGT. Trimming pared 4 bases from V and 0 bases from J, leaving 3 bases between. This CDR3 comprises 12 residues. CDR3 bases: TGTGCCAGCAGTGTAGTGAACACTGAAGCTTTCTTT. This encodes CASSVVNTEAFF.

This clone was seen a single time. The V call is TRBV6-5, the J call TRBJ2-7; TRBD2 matches at 7 bases. Germline V gene data show CDR1 as MNHEY and CDR2 as SVGAGI. Losses at the gene ends were 6 bases for V and 3 bases for J; bases not matched to a gene: 11. The CDR3 extends over 15 amino acids. This CDR3 reads CASSLRGEGIYEQYV. CDR3 nucleotide sequence: TGTGCCAGCAGCTTACGGGGGGAGGGGATCTACGAGCAGTACGTC.

This chain links TRBV27 with TRBJ2-7, with D hard to call. The CDR3 is made up of 13 amino acids. Germline values: CDR1 MNHEY, CDR2 SMNVEV (reference sequence). Trimming cost V 5 bases and J 3 bases, with 11 bases left between them. Written as DNA, the CDR3 is TGTGCCAGCAGTGCCCGATGGGGCTACGAGCAGTACGTC. Translated: CASSARWGYEQYV.

The chain recombines TRBV11-2 with TRBJ1-2, with 7 positions matching TRBD1. Germline CDR1 reads SGHAT; CDR2 reads FQNNGV. This CDR3 is 16 amino acids long. The V gene end was trimmed by 3 bases and the J gene end by 0 bases; junction bases not matched to a gene: 7. The CDR3, as DNA: TGTGCCAGCAGCTTGCCCTCGGACAGGACTAACTATGGCTACACCTTC. Amino acid sequence: CASSLPSDRTNYGYTF.

The chain uses TRBV7-9 and TRBJ2-3; no firm D call. This CDR3 spans 16 amino acids. Trimming shortened V by 4 bases and J by 2 bases, and 16 bases separated the two germline ends. In germline, CDR1 is SEHNR, CDR2 FQNEAQ (reference sequence). CDR3 loop: CASSSTTPGYTDTQYF. The CDR3 nucleotides read TGTGCCAGCAGCTCCACTACCCCGGGTTACACAGATACGCAGTATTTT. Full variable domain (remainder filled in from reference TRBV7-9 and TRBJ2-3): DTGVSQNPRHKITKRGQNVTFRCDPISEHNRLYWYRQTLGQGPEFLTYFQNEAQLEKSRLLSDRFSAERPKGSFSTLEIQRTEQGDSAMYLCASSSTTPGYTDTQYFGPGTRLTVL.

This chain links TRBV28 with TRBJ1-2; D perhaps matches TRBD1 (6 bases). The CDR3 length is 16 residues. The ends were cut back, 7 bases at V and 0 bases at J, with 18 bases in the middle. The germline V gene has CDR1 MDHEN and CDR2 SYDVKM. The CDR3 loop is CASTLGGTSANYGYTF. The CDR3 DNA reads as TGTGCCAGCACCCTGGGGGGGACATCAGCTAACTATGGCTACACCTTC.

This chain links TRBV9 with TRBJ2-2, with 7 nucleotides matching TRBD1. The trim removed 3 bases at V and 3 bases at J, leaving 2 bases unmatched. Germline-derived CDR1 and CDR2 are SGDLS and YYNGEE. This CDR3 contains 14 residues. CDR3 coding DNA: TGTGCCAGCAGCGGAGACAGGGACACCGGGGAGCTGTTTTTT. Its protein is CASSGDRDTGELFF.